This TCR beta chain was identified during a study of blood T cell repertoires in COVID-19. In the study overall: The United States, Italy and Spain provided the acute and convalescent COVID-19 samples. T cells, B-cell-depleted T cells, or PBMCs provided the cDNA or gDNA that served as material.

As processed by the authors: For nucleated cells, counts were estimated from reference gene primer amplification. Measured with immunoSEQ multiplex PCR; TCRdb has only the in-frame clones, and not every one. From that table come the V and J calls and clone size; the DNA was used to work out D and trimming. Here the sample spans about 30,000 clones, approximately 85% being singletons. The specimen was peripheral blood. The TCR was taken from a man aged 55 to 69 with active COVID-19.

Here the CDR3 reads CASSVASGASYNEQFF. CDR3 bases: TGTGCCAGCAGCGTAGCTAGCGGGGCCTCCTACAATGAGCAGTTCTTC. The chain employs TRBV9 and TRBJ2-1, with 9 bases fitting TRBD2. Germline trimming cut 0 bases from V and 0 bases from J; bases unmatched to any gene: 1. The CDR3 has 16 residues. Per the germline V gene, CDR1 is SGDLS and CDR2 is YYNGEE.